The T cell receptor beta chain described here comes from a study of blood T cells in healthy people across ages. V was clipped by 4 bases and J by 2 bases, with 6 bases between them. This CDR3 comprises 12 residues. Next came a second PCR, run for about 6 to 11 cycles, which used a sample-barcoded 5' primer along with a J-beta primer mix. Per sample, CDR3-containing paired-end reads numbered at least 2.5 million. TCRdb recomputed calls from the 5' RACE reads with MiXCR, one row per CDR3 protein. This sample has some 760,000 distinct CDR3 sequences, with around 25% found just once. Separately, the same data were catalogued under a study of T cells of mothers and their children. That investigation notes: There were over 9.5 million TCR beta CDR3 reads from each mother and several million from each child. Related mother-child pairs shared slightly more overlap than unrelated pairs, but the difference was non-significant. No clone of persistent microchimeric T cells was detected.

Sequencing was performed on blood. This sequence originates from a boy younger than 18 in good health. This chain joins TRBV12-3 or TRBV12-4 and TRBJ2-7; D is ambiguous. The CDR3 nucleotides are TGTGCCAGCAGTTCGCAGACCTACGAGCAGTACTTC. Its translation: CASSSQTYEQYF.